This entry lists 17 T cell receptor beta chains sequenced from one sample in a study of CD8 T cells in ankylosing spondylitis. TCRdb redid the calling of the 5' RACE reads with MiXCR, one entry per CDR3 protein. The table records around 230,000 distinct CDR3 sequences, 8.6% of them present only once. Input material: blood, either unsorted or a sorted T cell fraction (not recorded which). Receptors were obtained from a male donor with ankylosing spondylitis or in good health (not recorded which).

This clonotype was detected ten times or more. The chain links TRBV7-9 to TRBJ2-1; D is unclear. Germline values: CDR1 SEHNR, CDR2 FQNEAQ (reference sequence). Trimming removed 3 bases at V and 2 bases at J, with 11 bases between. This CDR3 has 15 amino acids. The CDR3 region is CASSFIDSAYNEQFF. The CDR3 nucleotides are TGTGCCAGCAGCTTCATTGACTCGGCCTACAATGAGCAGTTCTTC. Filled out from reference TRBV7-9 and TRBJ2-1, the complete variable domain reads DTGVSQNPRHKITKRGQNVTFRCDPISEHNRLYWYRQTLGQGPEFLTYFQNEAQLEKSRLLSDRFSAERPKGSFSTLEIQRTEQGDSAMYLCASSFIDSAYNEQFFGPGTRLTVL.

At least ten counts were recorded for this clonotype. The chain recombines TRBV27 with TRBJ2-7; 7 positions match TRBD1. The germline CDR1 and CDR2 sequences are MNHEY and SMNVEV (reference sequence). This CDR3 region has 13 residues. Trimming at V came to 7 bases and at J to 6 bases, leaving 9 bases not matched to a gene. CDR3 in DNA: TGTGCCAGCATCCAGACAGGGATCGCCGAGCAGTACTTC. Translating it yields CASIQTGIAEQYF.

Many counts were recorded for this clonotype. The rearrangement joins TRBV7-2 to TRBJ2-7, with no clear D. CDR1 is SGHTA, CDR2 FQGNSA, per germline. CDR3 length: 13 residues. With 4 bases removed from V and 3 bases from J, the gap between germline ends came to 10 bases. CDR3 in DNA: TGTGCCAGCAGCTCCTACCCTCACTACGAGCAGTACTTC. Its translation is CASSSYPHYEQYF.

The sample holds many counts of this clonotype. V usage is TRBV10-3 and J usage is TRBJ1-1, with D hard to call. The germline CDR1 and CDR2 sequences are ENHRY and SYGVKD. Trimming shortened V by 6 bases and J by 1 base, and 3 bases separated the two germline ends. This CDR3 comprises 11 residues. The CDR3 bases are TGTGCCATCAGCTCGAACACTGAAGCTTTCTTT. Protein: CAISSNTEAFF.

Here the CDR3 reads CSARDLGQSNTEAFF. In nucleotides, the CDR3 is TGCAGTGCTAGAGATCTGGGGCAGTCGAACACTGAAGCTTTCTTT. The genes are TRBV20-1 and TRBJ1-1; D is possibly TRBD1 (5 bases). The germline gives CDR1 DFQATT, CDR2 SNEGSKA (reference sequence). The ends were cut back, 0 bases at V and 1 base at J, with 12 bases in the middle. The CDR3 totals 15 residues.

This clonotype showed up many times. The V and J genes are TRBV20-1 and TRBJ1-1; no reliable D call. Per the germline V gene, CDR1 is DFQATT and CDR2 is SNEGSKA (reference sequence). The CDR3 covers 13 residues. V lost 5 bases and J lost 4, with 14 bases in between. The CDR3 sequence: CSAGDPTSTEAFF. The CDR3 nucleotides are TGCAGTGCTGGTGACCCGACCAGCACTGAAGCTTTCTTT.

This clonotype was observed at least ten times. The chain joins TRBV9 to TRBJ1-2; perhaps TRBD1 as D (5 bases). This CDR3 is 15 amino acids long. The V end was cut by 0 bases, the J end by 5 bases, with 14 bases between. Germline-derived CDR1 and CDR2 are SGDLS and YYNGEE. The CDR3 loop is CASSVESRGAYGYTF. In DNA, the CDR3 is TGTGCCAGCAGCGTAGAATCGAGGGGCGCATATGGCTACACCTTC.

This clonotype has at least ten counts. J is TRBJ1-5 and V is TRBV4-1; the D is unclear. Germline-derived CDR1 and CDR2 are MGHRA and YSYEKL. V gave up 0 bases and J gave up 4 bases, with 7 bases separating them. There are 14 residues in the CDR3. In DNA, the CDR3 is TGCGCCAGCAGCCAAGACGGCGAGAATCAGCCCCAGCATTTT. Translating gives CASSQDGENQPQHF.

This clonotype occurred once. This may be a read error, as it is one base from a much larger clone. A read error is likely, as this CDR3 ends without the conserved phenylalanine or tryptophan. The V gene is TRBV5-1, the J gene TRBJ1-1; no definite D call. V lost 0 bases and J lost 4, with 13 bases in between. Per germline, CDR1 SGHRS and CDR2 YFSETQ. The CDR3 is made up of 15 amino acids. CDR3 residues: CASSLDGLTGTEAFL. For the CDR3, the DNA is TGCGCCAGCAGCTTGGACGGGTTGACGGGCACTGAAGCTTTCCTT.

The chain has TRBV20-1 and TRBJ1-1, with D tentatively TRBD1 (5 bases). Germline values: CDR1 DFQATT, CDR2 SNEGSKA (reference sequence). This CDR3 has 15 residues. V dropped 3 bases and J dropped 4 bases, with 18 bases sitting between them. The CDR3 bases are TGCAGTGCTAGTGATTTCAGGGTAATCGGCACTGAAGCTTTCTTT. Translation: CSASDFRVIGTEAFF.

This clonotype has ten or more counts. The chain recombines TRBV27 with TRBJ1-4; 7 bases match TRBD1. The length of the CDR3 is 15 residues. Germline CDR1 MNHEY, CDR2 SMNVEV (reference sequence). Losses at the gene ends were 2 bases for V and 5 bases for J; bases not matched to a gene: 5. The chain's CDR3 is CASSLGGGGNEKLFF. CDR3 nucleotides: TGTGCCAGCAGTTTAGGAGGGGGCGGGAATGAAAAACTGTTTTTT.

The rearrangement links TRBV7-2 to TRBJ2-7; 7 positions match TRBD2. The CDR3 runs 14 residues. In germline, CDR1 is SGHTA, CDR2 FQGNSA. The J segment lost 2 bases and the V segment lost 4 bases, leaving 5 bases of the junction unmatched. The CDR3 here is CASSSRGGAYEQYF. In DNA, the CDR3 is TGTGCCAGCAGCTCCCGGGGAGGGGCCTACGAGCAGTACTTC.

This clonotype was seen many times. V usage is TRBV7-2 and J usage is TRBJ1-1, with D possibly TRBD1 on 5 matching bases. CDR1 and CDR2 from the germline V gene are SGHTA and FQGNSA. The CDR3 totals 15 residues. The germline V and J ends were trimmed by 4 bases and 0 bases, with 12 bases remaining between them. The CDR3 DNA reads TGTGCCAGCAGCTATACTTCAGGGCTGAACACTGAAGCTTTCTTT. This gives the protein CASSYTSGLNTEAFF.

This clonotype has ten or more counts. The chain joins TRBV15 to TRBJ1-5, with 7 bases that match TRBD1. The CDR3 contains 15 residues. Trimming cost V 0 bases and J 5 bases; bases outside gene matches: 4. Germline V gene data show CDR1 as LNHNV and CDR2 as YYDKDF (reference sequence). CDR3 coding DNA: TGTGCCACCAGCAGAGATTTAGGGGGCGATCAGCCCCAGCATTTT. Translating it yields CATSRDLGGDQPQHF.

As for this clonotype: One end of the junction does not line up with germline, which may come from a read error. This chain connects TRBV7-7 to TRBJ2-1, with 10 bases fitting TRBD1. Germline V gene sequence: CDR1 SSHAT, CDR2 FNYEAQ (reference sequence). The CDR3 sequence is 15 residues long. The CDR3 here is CASSRDRGNYNEQFF. In DNA form, the CDR3 reads TGTGCTAGCAGCCGGGACAGGGGTAACTACAATGAGCAGTTCTTC.

The sample holds a few counts of this clonotype. This CDR3 reads CASSPKGLAGGPTGELFF. DNA of the CDR3: TGTGCCAGCAGCCCCAAAGGACTAGCGGGAGGGCCCACCGGGGAGCTGTTTTTT. The V and J genes are TRBV11-2 and TRBJ2-2; TRBD2 matches at 15 bases. This CDR3 comprises 18 residues. The trim removed 5 bases at V and 4 bases at J, leaving 8 bases unmatched. CDR1 and CDR2 (germline): SGHAT, FQNNGV. Filled out from reference TRBV11-2 and TRBJ2-2, the complete variable domain reads EAGVAQSPRYKIIEKRQSVAFWCNPISGHATLYWYQQILGQGPKLLIQFQNNGVVDDSQLPKDRFSAERLKGVDSTLKIQPAKLEDSAVYLCASSPKGLAGGPTGELFFGEGSRLTVL.

The chain links TRBV5-4 to TRBJ1-1; 7 bases fit TRBD1. This CDR3 is 17 amino acids long. The germline CDR1 and CDR2 sequences are SGHNT and YYREEE (reference sequence). V lost 1 base and J lost 1; bases outside the gene matches: 10. CDR3 nucleotides: TGTGCCAGCAGCTTGATAGGTCAGGGGGTAGAGAACACTGAAGCTTTCTTT. Its protein product is CASSLIGQGVENTEAFF. The full variable domain, with the rest looked up from reference TRBV5-4 and TRBJ1-1, is ETGVTQSPTHLIKTRGQQVTLRCSSQSGHNTVSWYQQALGQGPQFIFQYYREEENGRGNFPPRFSGLQFPNYSSELNVNALELDDSALYLCASSLIGQGVENTEAFFGQGTRLTVV.